The source of this TCR beta chain is a study of cytomegalovirus exposure and HLA in healthy donors. Study as a whole: The Caucasian-associated ancestry cluster contained 81% of the approximately 410 genotyped donors. General observations from the study: Testing in vitro showed a few CMV-associated chains specific for CMV antigens. Within an earlier analysis, most TCR beta V segments proved productive either about 90% or about 30% of the time.

A remark on this clone: Its cognate antigen is unknown.

The CDR3 loop spans 16 amino acids. V was clipped by 3 bases and J by 2 bases; unmatched bases: 10. Germline loops: CDR1 SGDLS, CDR2 YYNGEE. Primers for the PCR totalled 60 Vbeta and 13 Jbeta. Measured with immunoSEQ multiplex PCR; TCRdb has only the in-frame clones, and not every one. Of 95,000 to 150,000 clones in the sample, 75% to 90% were seen once. The sequence derives from a female donor in good health and CMV-seropositive. The chain joins TRBV9 to TRBJ2-7; 8 bases are shared with TRBD1. Sequencing was done on a sample of PBMCs. The CDR3 DNA follows: TGTGCCAGCAGCGACGGACAGGGAACAACCCCCTACGAGCAGTACTTC. Encoded protein: CASSDGQGTTPYEQYF.